The clone carrying this TCR beta chain has ten or more counts. Its antigen remains unknown. This record comes from a study of human T cells and chemical hapten exposure. Study details: Small discrepancies in pooled library volume mainly accounted for the varying TCR yields per sample.

Someone pulled total RNA out of unfractionated whole blood. The length of the CDR3 is 12 residues. Trimming took 3 bases from V and 2 from J, leaving 3 bases between them. The library gave individual cDNA molecules unique molecular identifiers. Study processing details: Across samples, TCR counts had a median of roughly 97,000 and ranged from about 23,224 to 700,000. A single record per CDR3 protein comes from TCRdb applying MiXCR to the 5' RACE reads. TCRdb assigned the V and J calls; the authors' analysis was not used. The sample has about 140,000 distinct CDR3 sequences, about 4.3% seen once. General study results and limits: TCRs at high frequency, those above 1 in 1000, did not change with DPC sensitization.

The sequence was obtained from a female donor in good health. The gene calls are TRBV12-3 or TRBV12-4 and TRBJ2-3; D gene unclear. In DNA form, the CDR3 reads TGTGCCAGCAGTTTCATCACAGATACGCAGTATTTT. It codes for CASSFITDTQYF.